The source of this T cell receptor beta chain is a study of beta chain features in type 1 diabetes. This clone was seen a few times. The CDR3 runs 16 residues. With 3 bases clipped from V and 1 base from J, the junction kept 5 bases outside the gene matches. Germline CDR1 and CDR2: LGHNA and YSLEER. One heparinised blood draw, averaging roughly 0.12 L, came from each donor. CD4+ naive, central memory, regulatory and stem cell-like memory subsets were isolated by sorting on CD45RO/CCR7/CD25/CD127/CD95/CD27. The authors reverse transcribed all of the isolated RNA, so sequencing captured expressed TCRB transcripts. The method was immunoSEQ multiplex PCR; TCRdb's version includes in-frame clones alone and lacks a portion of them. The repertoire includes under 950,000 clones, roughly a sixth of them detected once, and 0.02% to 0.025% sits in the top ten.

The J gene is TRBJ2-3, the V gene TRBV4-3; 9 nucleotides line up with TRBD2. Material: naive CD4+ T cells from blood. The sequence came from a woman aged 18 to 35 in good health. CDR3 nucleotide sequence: TGCGCCAGCAGCCAGCATAGCGGGAGTCGCACAGATACGCAGTATTTT. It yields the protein CASSQHSGSRTDTQYF.